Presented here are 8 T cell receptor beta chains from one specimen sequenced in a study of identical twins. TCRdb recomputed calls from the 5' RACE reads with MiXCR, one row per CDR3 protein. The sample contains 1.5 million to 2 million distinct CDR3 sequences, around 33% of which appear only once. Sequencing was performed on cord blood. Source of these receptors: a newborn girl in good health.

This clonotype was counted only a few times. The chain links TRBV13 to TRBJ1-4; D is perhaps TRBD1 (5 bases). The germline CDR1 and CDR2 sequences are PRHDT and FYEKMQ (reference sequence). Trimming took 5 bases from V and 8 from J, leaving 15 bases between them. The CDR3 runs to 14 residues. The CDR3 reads CASSVSGSGEKLFF. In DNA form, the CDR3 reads TGTGCCAGCAGCGTTTCAGGGAGCGGCGAAAAACTGTTTTTT.

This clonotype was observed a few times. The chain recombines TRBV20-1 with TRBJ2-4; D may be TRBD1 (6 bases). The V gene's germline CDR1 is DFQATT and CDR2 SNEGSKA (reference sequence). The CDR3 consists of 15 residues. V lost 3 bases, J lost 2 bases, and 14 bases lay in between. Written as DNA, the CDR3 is TGCAGTGCTAGCCTCTGGACAGCTACCAAAAACATTCAGTACTTC. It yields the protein CSASLWTATKNIQYF.

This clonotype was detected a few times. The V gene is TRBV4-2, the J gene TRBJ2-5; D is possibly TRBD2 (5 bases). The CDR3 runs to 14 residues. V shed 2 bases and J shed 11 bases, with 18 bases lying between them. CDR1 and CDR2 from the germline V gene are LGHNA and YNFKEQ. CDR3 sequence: CASSQTDTSIGQYF. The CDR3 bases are TGTGCCAGCAGCCAAACAGACACTAGTATAGGGCAGTACTTC.

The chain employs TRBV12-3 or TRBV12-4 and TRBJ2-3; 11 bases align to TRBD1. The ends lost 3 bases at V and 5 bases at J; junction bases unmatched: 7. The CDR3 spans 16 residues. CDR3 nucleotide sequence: TGTGCCAGCAGTTTTACCCGGGACAGGGGGGTAGATACGCAGTATTTT. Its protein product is CASSFTRDRGVDTQYF.

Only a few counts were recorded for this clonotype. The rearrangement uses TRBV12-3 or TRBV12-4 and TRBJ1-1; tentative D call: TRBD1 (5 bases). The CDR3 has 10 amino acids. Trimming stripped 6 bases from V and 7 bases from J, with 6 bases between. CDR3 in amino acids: CASSDSEAFF. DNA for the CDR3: TGTGCCAGCAGCGACAGTGAAGCTTTCTTT.

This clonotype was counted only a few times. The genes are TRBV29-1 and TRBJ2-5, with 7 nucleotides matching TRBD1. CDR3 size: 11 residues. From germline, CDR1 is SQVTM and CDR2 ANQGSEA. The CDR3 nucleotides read TGCAGAGAGTCGACAGGGATGGAGCAGTACTTC. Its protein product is CRESTGMEQYF.

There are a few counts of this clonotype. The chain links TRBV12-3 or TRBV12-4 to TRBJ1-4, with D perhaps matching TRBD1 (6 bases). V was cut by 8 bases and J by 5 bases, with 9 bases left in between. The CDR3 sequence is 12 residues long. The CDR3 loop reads CASQGWNEKLFF. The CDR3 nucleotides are TGTGCCAGCCAGGGGTGGAATGAAAAACTGTTTTTT.

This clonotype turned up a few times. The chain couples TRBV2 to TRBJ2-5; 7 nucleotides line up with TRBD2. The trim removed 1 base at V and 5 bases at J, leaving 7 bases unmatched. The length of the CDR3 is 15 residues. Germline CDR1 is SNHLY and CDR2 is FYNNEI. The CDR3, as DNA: TGTGCCAGCAGTGAAGAAACGGGAGGTTATGAGACCCAGTACTTC. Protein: CASSEETGGYETQYF.